What follows is one T cell receptor (beta chain) and its context. Its matching antigen is unknown. The data were obtained in a study of beta chain features in type 1 diabetes. Study findings and constraints: When Type 1 diabetes patients were examined, their TCRB CDR3s proved moderately but significantly shorter in all four CD4+ subsets.

Investigators reverse transcribed all isolated RNA, so they sequenced expressed TCRB transcripts. Repertoires were generated with immunoSEQ multiplex PCR, while TCRdb's copy carries only in-frame clones and drops some. The sample shows 680,000 or so clones, roughly 15% of them seen only once. The V end lost 6 bases, the J end lost 0 bases, and 12 bases lay between the germline ends. In germline, CDR1 is SQVTM, CDR2 ANQGSEA. The length of the CDR3 is 13 residues. The sequencing sample was made of naive CD4+ T cells from blood. This TCR derives from a man younger than 30 in good health. The chain carries TRBV29-1 and TRBJ2-7, with D uncertain. The CDR3 region is CSVRGWISYEQYF. CDR3 DNA: TGCAGCGTCCGCGGATGGATCTCCTACGAGCAGTACTTC.